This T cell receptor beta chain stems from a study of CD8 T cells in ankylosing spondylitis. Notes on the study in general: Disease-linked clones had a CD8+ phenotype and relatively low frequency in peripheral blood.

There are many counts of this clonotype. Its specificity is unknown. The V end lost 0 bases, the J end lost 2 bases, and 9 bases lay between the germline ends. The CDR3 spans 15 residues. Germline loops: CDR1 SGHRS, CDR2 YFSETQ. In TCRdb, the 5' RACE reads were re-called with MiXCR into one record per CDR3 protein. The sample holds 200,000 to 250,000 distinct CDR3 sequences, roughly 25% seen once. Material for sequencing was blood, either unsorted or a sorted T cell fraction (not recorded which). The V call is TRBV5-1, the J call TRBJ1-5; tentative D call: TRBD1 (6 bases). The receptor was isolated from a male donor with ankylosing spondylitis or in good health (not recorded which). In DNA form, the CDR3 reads TGCGCCAGCAGCTTGGAGGGGGGCGGCAATCAGCCCCAGCATTTT. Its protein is CASSLEGGGNQPQHF.